Listed here is a single T cell receptor beta chain. The CDR3 totals 15 residues. Germline CDR1 and CDR2: SGHRS and YFSETQ. V lost 7 bases, J lost 8 bases, and 14 bases stayed unmatched. Generated by immunoSEQ multiplex PCR, the TCRdb table keeps only in-frame clones and is missing some. The repertoire holds around 1,900,000 clones, 80% to 95% seen once, with roughly 1.7% in the top ten. Naive-designated CD8 cells lacked CD45RO, were positively enriched for CCR7, and omitted terminally differentiated effector memory CD45RA+ cells. The sample belongs to a study of shared clonotypes between healthy human individuals.

The sequence came from a young man in good health. Some clones in this sample may be carry-over from other donors' samples. The chain joins TRBV5-1 to TRBJ2-1; 8 bases are a match to TRBD2. Source material: naive CD8+ T cells from PBMCs. In nucleotides, the CDR3 is TGCGCCAGCTCGGAACGGGCGGGAGGCGTGCATGAGCAGTTCTTC. This encodes CASSERAGGVHEQFF.